Listed here are 24 T cell receptor beta chains from one sample, sequenced in a study of blood T cell repertoires in COVID-19. TCRdb's table, derived via immunoSEQ multiplex PCR, lists solely in-frame clones and lacks some. The sample has 180,000 or so clones, around 85% seen once. Sample: peripheral blood. The source is a woman aged 60 to 75 with acute or convalescent COVID-19.

This clone was counted once. This chain connects TRBV5-1 to TRBJ2-5; unclear D gene. Per the germline V gene, CDR1 is SGHRS and CDR2 is YFSETQ. Trimming removed 0 bases at V and 4 bases at J, with 10 bases between. The CDR3 consists of 14 residues. The CDR3 region has the DNA TGCGCCAGCAGCTTGGACAGTGGCAGAGAGACCCAGTACTTC. Protein sequence: CASSLDSGRETQYF.

The chain couples TRBV5-1 to TRBJ1-4; 11 nucleotides agree with TRBD1. With V trimmed by 4 bases and J by 7 bases, 3 bases remained unmatched. Germline V lookup: CDR1 SGHRS, CDR2 YFSETQ. The length of the CDR3 is 14 residues. CDR3 bases: TGCGCCAGCAGCGGTGGACAGGGGGCTGAAAAACTGTTTTTT. Translating gives CASSGGQGAEKLFF.

CDR3 loop: CATTLRTSGSYEQYF. Here the CDR3 DNA reads TGTGCCACGACTTTGAGGACTAGCGGGTCTTACGAGCAGTACTTC. The chain links TRBV10-3 to TRBJ2-7; 11 positions agree with TRBD2. The CDR3 covers 15 residues. J gave up 4 bases and V 10 bases, and 12 bases lay outside the gene matches. Per the germline V gene, CDR1 is ENHRY and CDR2 is SYGVKD.

This clone was found a few times. The chain uses TRBV11-2 and TRBJ2-7; D may be TRBD1 (6 bases). The CDR3 covers 16 residues. V lost 1 base and J 0 bases, leaving 13 bases between the germline ends. Germline V gene sequence: CDR1 SGHAT, CDR2 FQNNGV. The CDR3 loop reads CASSLVLGGLSYEQYF. For the CDR3, the DNA is TGTGCCAGCAGCTTAGTTCTAGGGGGTCTCTCCTACGAGCAGTACTTC.

The CDR3 region has the DNA TGTGCCAGCAGTGGGGACAGACCTAATGAAAAACTGTTTTTT. Translation gives CASSGDRPNEKLFF. The rearrangement joins TRBV2 to TRBJ1-4; 7 bases are shared with TRBD1. There are 14 residues in the CDR3. The junction had 2 bases not matched to a gene; V was cut back by 4 bases and J by 3 bases. From germline, CDR1 is SNHLY and CDR2 FYNNEI.

V usage is TRBV7-9 and J usage is TRBJ2-7, with D maybe TRBD2 (5 bases). V lost 1 base, J lost 2 bases, and 12 bases lay in between. The CDR3 is 15 residues long. CDR1 and CDR2 from the germline V gene are SEHNR and FQNEAQ (reference sequence). The DNA of the CDR3 is TGTGCCAGCAGCTTAGGGGGAGCTCCCGCCTACGAGCAGTACTTC. It yields the protein CASSLGGAPAYEQYF.

The chain recombines TRBV7-2 with TRBJ2-7; the match to TRBD2 covers 12 bases. The CDR3 runs 15 residues. V was pared by 3 bases and J by 5 bases, with 5 bases of the junction left unmatched. Germline values: CDR1 SGHTA, CDR2 FQGNSA. The DNA for the CDR3 is TGTGCCAGCAGCTTCCGACTAGCGGGAGAGCACGAGCAGTACTTC. This gives the protein CASSFRLAGEHEQYF.

The chain carries TRBV30 and TRBJ2-1, with 11 bases that match TRBD2. After removal of 2 bases from V and 7 bases from J, the junction contained 7 bases not matched to a gene. Germline loops: CDR1 GTSNPN, CDR2 SVGIG (reference sequence). The length of the CDR3 is 15 residues. CDR3 region: CAWSNLGLAENEQFF. CDR3 nucleotides: TGTGCCTGGAGTAATCTGGGACTAGCGGAGAATGAGCAGTTCTTC.

This clone was seen a few times. The chain couples TRBV28 to TRBJ1-6, with a tentative D call TRBD1 (6 bases). This CDR3 is 15 amino acids long. V was pared by 2 bases and J by 4 bases, with 9 bases between. CDR1 and CDR2 from the germline V gene are MDHEN and SYDVKM. The CDR3 spells CASSLDRFYNSPLHF. The CDR3 DNA sequence: TGTGCCAGCAGTTTAGACAGGTTTTATAATTCACCCCTCCACTTT.

This rearrangement joins TRBV6-1 to TRBJ1-5; tentative D call: TRBD1 (6 bases). The ends were cut back, 6 bases at V and 4 bases at J, with 16 bases in the middle. Per germline, CDR1 MNHNS and CDR2 SASEGT. The CDR3 is made up of 15 amino acids. The DNA for the CDR3 is TGTGCCAGCAGGATCGGACAGCCACCTAATCAGCCCCAGCATTTT. Translation: CASRIGQPPNQPQHF.

V gene TRBV14 combines with J gene TRBJ1-2; 10 positions agree with TRBD1. The CDR3 contains 15 residues. Trimming at V came to 4 bases and at J to 2 bases, leaving 4 bases not matched to a gene. Germline V lookup: CDR1 SGHDN, CDR2 FVKESK. In DNA, the CDR3 is TGTGCCAGCAGCCTGTGGGGACAGGGGAACTATGGCTACACCTTC. Residues: CASSLWGQGNYGYTF.

J is TRBJ2-2 and V is TRBV24-1; D is ambiguous. Germline lookup yields CDR1 KGHDR and CDR2 SFDVKD. The CDR3 is 13 amino acids. The V end was cut by 5 bases, the J end by 2 bases, with 5 bases between. This CDR3 is CATSGANTGELFF. DNA for the CDR3: TGTGCCACCAGTGGGGCTAACACCGGGGAGCTGTTTTTT.

V and J are TRBV5-5 and TRBJ2-7; the match to TRBD1 covers 7 bases. After removal of 0 bases from V and 2 bases from J, the junction contained 5 bases not matched to a gene. There are 15 residues in the CDR3. Germline V gene sequence: CDR1 SGHKS, CDR2 YYEKEE (reference sequence). In nucleotides, the CDR3 is TGTGCCAGCAGCTTGGGGCAGGGGGTAACCTACGAGCAGTACTTC. The encoded protein is CASSLGQGVTYEQYF.

This clone was recorded a few times. The chain is built from TRBV24-1 and TRBJ2-1; 16 bases line up with TRBD2. V shed 3 bases and J 5 bases; nucleotides not matched to a gene: 3. Germline lookup yields CDR1 KGHDR and CDR2 SFDVKD. The CDR3 contains 17 residues. Here the CDR3 DNA reads TGTGCCACCAGTGATATCGGGACTAGCGGGAGGGACAATGAGCAGTTCTTC. Protein: CATSDIGTSGRDNEQFF.

The V and J genes are TRBV10-2 and TRBJ2-7; TRBD2 might be the D (5 bases). V shed 9 bases and J shed 2 bases, with 11 bases lying between them. The CDR3 runs 12 residues. From germline, CDR1 is WSHSY and CDR2 SAAADI. The CDR3 nucleotides read TGCGCCAGTTCAGACTACCCCTACGAGCAGTACTTC. Translating gives CASSDYPYEQYF.

The rearrangement joins TRBV3-1 (or the pseudogene TRBV3-2) to TRBJ2-5; 8 bases are shared with TRBD2. The CDR3 has 16 residues. Germline V gene data show CDR1 as LGHDT and CDR2 as YNNKEL (reference sequence). V lost 2 bases, J lost 5 bases, and 10 bases stayed unmatched. CDR3 in DNA: TGTGCCAGCAGCCAACGGGGGACTAGGCGTAAGGAGACCCAGTACTTC. Translating it yields CASSQRGTRRKETQYF.

The genes are TRBV3-1 (or the pseudogene TRBV3-2) and TRBJ1-1, with TRBD1 identical over 7 bases. After removal of 1 base from V and 4 bases from J, the junction contained 3 bases not matched to a gene. Germline V gene sequence: CDR1 LGHDT, CDR2 YNNKEL (reference sequence). The CDR3 consists of 14 residues. CDR3 coding DNA: TGTGCCAGCAGCCAAGTGCAGGGGGGCACTGAAGCTTTCTTT. This encodes CASSQVQGGTEAFF.

J is TRBJ2-3 and V is TRBV24-1, with D maybe TRBD1 (6 bases). This CDR3 contains 14 residues. Germline values: CDR1 KGHDR, CDR2 SFDVKD. Trimming took 7 bases from V and 0 from J, leaving 10 bases between them. The chain's CDR3 is CATRGATSTDTQYF. Written as DNA, the CDR3 is TGTGCCACCAGGGGGGCGACTAGCACAGATACGCAGTATTTT.

The chain combines TRBV11-3 with TRBJ2-2; 11 bases agree with TRBD2. With V trimmed by 5 bases and J by 4 bases, 9 bases remained unmatched. The CDR3 covers 17 residues. The V gene's germline CDR1 is SGHNT and CDR2 YENEEA. The CDR3 sequence is CASSLTLAGVGTGELFF. In DNA, the CDR3 is TGTGCCAGCAGCCTAACACTAGCGGGAGTGGGCACCGGGGAGCTGTTTTTT.

This chain uses TRBV28 with TRBJ2-1; D gene uncertain. In germline, CDR1 is MDHEN, CDR2 SYDVKM. The ends were cut back, 5 bases at V and 8 bases at J, with 16 bases in the middle. The CDR3 consists of 14 residues. CDR3 sequence (DNA): TGTGCCAGCAGTGGCACCTCTCGGAGAGATGAGCAGTTCTTC. It is translated as CASSGTSRRDEQFF.

This rearrangement joins TRBV9 to TRBJ1-2; tentative D call: TRBD1 (6 bases). The CDR3 has 15 amino acids. V lost 3 bases and J lost 0, with 12 bases in between. Germline CDR1 is SGDLS and CDR2 is YYNGEE. DNA for the CDR3: TGTGCCAGCAGCGCACCAGGGGTTACTAACTATGGCTACACCTTC. Residues: CASSAPGVTNYGYTF.

This clone was seen at least ten times. The chain links TRBV7-9 to TRBJ1-1, with a tentative D call TRBD1 (6 bases). V gave up 7 bases and J gave up 6 bases, with 18 bases separating them. CDR3 length: 14 residues. Per the germline V gene, CDR1 is SEHNR and CDR2 is FQNEAQ (reference sequence). The CDR3 reads CASKSPTGRAEAFF. The CDR3 DNA reads TGTGCCAGCAAGTCCCCGACAGGAAGGGCTGAAGCTTTCTTT.

The rearrangement links TRBV3-1 (or the pseudogene TRBV3-2) to TRBJ1-4; D not resolved. The CDR3 consists of 16 residues. Germline V gene sequence: CDR1 LGHDT, CDR2 YNNKEL (reference sequence). V was pared by 4 bases and J by 8 bases, with 20 bases between. For the CDR3, the DNA is TGTGCCAGCAGCCCCCCTTCCCGCACTCAGAGGGAAAAACTGTTTTTT. This encodes CASSPPSRTQREKLFF.

This clone is a singleton in its sample. The V gene is TRBV7-6, the J gene TRBJ2-1, with 15 bases identical to TRBD2. This CDR3 contains 16 residues. The V and J ends lost 5 bases and 4 bases, in that order; junction bases with no gene match: 3. Germline CDR1 SGHVS, CDR2 FNYEAQ. CDR3 amino acids: CASSTGLAGGYNEQFF. The DNA for the CDR3 is TGTGCCAGCAGCACGGGACTAGCGGGGGGATACAATGAGCAGTTCTTC.